This paragraph covers one TCR beta chain sequence. The data stem from a study of cytomegalovirus exposure and HLA in healthy donors. Primers: 60 Vbeta forward and 13 Jbeta reverse. The protocol was immunoSEQ multiplex PCR, while the TCRdb copy is restricted to in-frame clones and leaves out a portion. The sample yields under 200,000 clones, around 75% seen once. The receptor comes from a human donor in good health. The specimen sequenced was PBMCs.

CDR3 coding DNA: TGCGCCAGCAGTCGCGAGGTTGGGTCACCCCTCCACTTT. Translated: CASSREVGSPLHF. V usage is TRBV10-1 and J usage is TRBJ1-6; D remains ambiguous. The CDR3 runs to 13 residues. Germline CDR1 and CDR2: WNHNN and SYGVQD (reference sequence). V lost 5 bases, J lost 10 bases, and 12 bases lay in between.